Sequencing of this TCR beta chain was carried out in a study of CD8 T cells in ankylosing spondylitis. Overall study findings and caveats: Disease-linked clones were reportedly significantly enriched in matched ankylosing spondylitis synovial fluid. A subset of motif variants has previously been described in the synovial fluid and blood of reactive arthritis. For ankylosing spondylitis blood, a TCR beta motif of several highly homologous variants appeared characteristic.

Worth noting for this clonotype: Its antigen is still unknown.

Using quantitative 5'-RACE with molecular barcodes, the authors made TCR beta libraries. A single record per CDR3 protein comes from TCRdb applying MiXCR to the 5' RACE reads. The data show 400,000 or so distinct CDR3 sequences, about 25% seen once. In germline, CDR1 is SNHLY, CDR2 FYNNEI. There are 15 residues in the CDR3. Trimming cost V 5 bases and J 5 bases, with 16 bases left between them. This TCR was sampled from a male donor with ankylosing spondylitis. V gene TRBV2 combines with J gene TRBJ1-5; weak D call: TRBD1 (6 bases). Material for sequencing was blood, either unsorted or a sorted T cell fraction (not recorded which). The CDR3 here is CASSPTDRIHQPQHF. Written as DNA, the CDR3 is TGTGCCAGCAGTCCTACGGACAGAATCCATCAGCCCCAGCATTTT.